These 5 T cell receptor beta chains share one sample of origin, sequenced in a study of T cells in Graves' hyperthyroidism and ophthalmopathy. RNA transcripts gave rise to amplified TCR beta CDR3 regions. Carried out on the TCR CDR3, a first-round RT-PCR used the HTBI primer set. TCRdb analysed the multiplex PCR reads with MiXCR anew, one entry per CDR3 protein. The table records roughly 96,000 distinct CDR3 sequences, about half of them present only once. The sequenced sample was blood. The receptors derive from a woman aged 40 to 50 with Graves' hyperthyroidism.

This clonotype was picked up a small number of times. At one end, the junction sequence differs from germline, possibly due to a read error. The genes are TRBV12-3 or TRBV12-4 and TRBJ1-2; 7 bases are a match to TRBD1. This CDR3 has 13 residues. The CDR3 bases are TGTGCCAGCAGTATCAGACAGGGAGGTGGCCACACCTTC. Translated: CASSIRQGGGHTF.

This clonotype occurred many times. This rearrangement joins TRBV7-9 to TRBJ1-1; 8 bases match TRBD1. From germline, CDR1 is SEHNR and CDR2 FQNEAQ (reference sequence). J lost 4 bases, V lost 5 bases, and 9 bases had no gene match. This CDR3 has 15 residues. The CDR3 DNA reads as TGTGCCAGCAGCCTTAGCTCAGGGGGCCCCACTGAAGCTTTCTTT. Translation gives CASSLSSGGPTEAFF.

This clonotype was seen ten or more times. The V call is TRBV20-1, the J call TRBJ2-2; TRBD2 matches 12 bases. CDR1 is DFQATT and CDR2 is SNEGSKA in the germline V gene (reference sequence). After removal of 6 bases from V and 7 bases from J, the junction contained 15 bases not matched to a gene. The CDR3 is 17 amino acids. The CDR3 spells CSARGLAGGPGGGELFF. DNA of the CDR3: TGCAGTGCCCGAGGGCTAGCGGGAGGGCCAGGGGGCGGGGAGCTGTTTTTT.

Details on this clonotype: A much larger clone differs from this one at a single base, so this may be a read error. As DNA, the CDR3 is TGCGCCAGCAGCTTGGTGGGCGGGACCCAAGAGACCCAGTACTTC. Translated: CASSLVGGTQETQYF. The chain combines TRBV5-1 with TRBJ2-5, with D perhaps matching TRBD2 (6 bases). V lost 0 bases to trimming and J lost 1 base, with 10 bases between them. Germline values: CDR1 SGHRS, CDR2 YFSETQ. The CDR3 runs to 15 residues.

The rearrangement uses TRBV7-6 and TRBJ1-2, with 9 bases aligning to TRBD1. The CDR3 length is 14 residues. The V gene's germline CDR1 is SGHVS and CDR2 FNYEAQ. Trimming cost V 6 bases and J 5 bases; bases outside gene matches: 7. The CDR3 nucleotides are TGTGCCAGCAGACCCGGGACAGGGCGGTATGGCTACACCTTC. Encoded protein: CASRPGTGRYGYTF.